This T cell receptor (beta chain) derives from a study of response to subunit inactivated influenza vaccine. Study results and limitations: Authors suggested each seasonal flu vaccination may recruit only limited numbers of new T cells.

Each CDR3 protein is one row after TCRdb ran MiXCR on the RT-PCR reads. The sample consists of over 750,000 distinct CDR3 sequences, 21% of them appearing once. This clonotype was observed a handful of times. Its antigen is not identified. Per the germline V gene, CDR1 is SEHNR and CDR2 is FQNEAQ (reference sequence). The V end lost 3 bases, the J end lost 3 bases, and 8 bases lay between the germline ends. This CDR3 comprises 14 residues. The chain links TRBV7-9 to TRBJ2-2; possible D gene TRBD2, 6 bases. The sample was PBMCs from blood, taken around 5 days after vaccination. The sequence came from a man aged 45 to 65 who received an inactivated influenza vaccine. CDR3 protein: CASSFGRDTGELFF. DNA for the CDR3: TGTGCCAGCAGCTTCGGGAGAGACACCGGGGAGCTGTTTTTT.